The 20 T cell receptor beta chains below were found in one sample sequenced in a study of shared clonotypes between healthy human individuals. Method: immunoSEQ multiplex PCR; TCRdb's copy keeps in-frame clones and lacks some. Among hundreds of thousands of clones listed, over 65% were seen once. What was sequenced was memory CD4+ T cells sorted from blood. Sample subset: CD45RA-negative fraction. These receptor sequences come from a woman in her thirties in good health.

The chain recombines TRBV28 with TRBJ2-7; 8 nucleotides agree with TRBD1. V shed 3 bases, J shed 3 bases, and the junction held 10 bases outside the gene matches. Germline lookup yields CDR1 MDHEN and CDR2 SYDVKM. The CDR3 covers 16 residues. CDR3 in amino acids: CASSFYRDRRDYEQYF. The DNA of the CDR3 is TGTGCCAGCAGTTTCTATCGGGACAGGCGGGACTACGAGCAGTACTTC.

V is TRBV29-1 and J is TRBJ1-1; 7 nucleotides agree with TRBD1. Germline V gene lookup returns CDR1 SQVTM and CDR2 ANQGSEA. Trimming took 5 bases from V and 5 from J; bases not matched to a gene: 8. The CDR3 is 13 amino acids. Written as DNA, the CDR3 is TGCAGCGTTCCGACAGGGTGGGAGACTGAAGCTTTCTTT. Amino acid sequence: CSVPTGWETEAFF.

This clone was detected only a few times. This chain joins TRBV29-1 and TRBJ1-2, with unresolved D. The CDR3 runs 13 residues. V was pared by 7 bases and J by 0 bases, with 12 bases between. Germline assignment: CDR1 SQVTM and CDR2 ANQGSEA. The DNA of the CDR3 is TGCAGCGCCTTGTACCCAGCTAACTATGGCTACACCTTC. Protein: CSALYPANYGYTF.

This chain joins TRBV28 and TRBJ2-2, with D perhaps matching TRBD1 (6 bases). Deletions cut 4 bases from V and 1 base from J, with 13 bases between. This CDR3 is 16 amino acids long. CDR1 and CDR2 from the germline V gene are MDHEN and SYDVKM. The CDR3 DNA sequence: TGTGCCAGCAGTTCGCCCGGGACACAGAACACCGGGGAGCTGTTTTTT. It is translated as CASSSPGTQNTGELFF. Full variable domain (outside the CDR3, taken from reference TRBV28 and TRBJ2-2): DVKVTQSSRYLVKRTGEKVFLECVQDMDHENMFWYRQDPGLGLRLIYFSYDVKMKEKGDIPEGYSVSREKKERFSLILESASTNQTSMYLCASSSPGTQNTGELFFGEGSRLTVL.

About this clone: The same CDR3 can be traced to other DNA sequences in this sample. The rearrangement joins TRBV19 to TRBJ1-5, with D perhaps TRBD1 (5 bases). This CDR3 spans 15 amino acids. V was trimmed by 4 bases and J by 11 bases, leaving 21 bases between them. Germline V gene sequence: CDR1 LNHDA, CDR2 SQIVND (reference sequence). The chain's CDR3 is CASSTPEGWSGSQHF. The CDR3 nucleotides read TGTGCCAGTAGTACCCCAGAGGGGTGGTCCGGATCCCAGCATTTT.

V is TRBV27 and J is TRBJ2-5, with TRBD2 matching 11 bases. V shed 5 bases and J 5 bases; nucleotides not matched to a gene: 7. This CDR3 comprises 15 residues. Germline CDR1 MNHEY, CDR2 SMNVEV (reference sequence). CDR3 in amino acids: CASSPPGLAAETQYF. The CDR3 DNA reads as TGTGCCAGCAGTCCCCCGGGACTAGCGGCGGAGACCCAGTACTTC.

This clone was picked up one time. The chain recombines TRBV10-3 with TRBJ2-1, with D possibly matching TRBD2 (5 bases). CDR3 length: 16 residues. V gave up 4 bases and J gave up 0 bases, with 13 bases separating them. Per the germline V gene, CDR1 is ENHRY and CDR2 is SYGVKD. CDR3 nucleotides: TGTGCCATCAGTGTAGGTGGGAGTGGCTCCTACAATGAGCAGTTCTTC. Protein product: CAISVGGSGSYNEQFF.

The chain has TRBV10-3 and TRBJ2-5, with no clear D. The ends were cut back, 3 bases at V and 5 bases at J, with 7 bases in the middle. CDR3 size: 12 residues. The V gene's germline CDR1 is ENHRY and CDR2 SYGVKD. This chain's CDR3 is CAISDSWETQYF. Here the CDR3 DNA reads TGTGCCATCAGTGACAGTTGGGAGACCCAGTACTTC.

The chain has TRBV6-1 and TRBJ2-2; no firm D call. V was cut by 4 bases and J by 2 bases, with 8 bases left in between. Germline CDR1 is MNHNS and CDR2 is SASEGT. The CDR3 spans 14 residues. CDR3 region: CASSGIRNTGELFF. The CDR3 nucleotides are TGTGCCAGCAGTGGGATCCGAAACACCGGGGAGCTGTTTTTT.

In this sample, this clone turned up a few times. V usage is TRBV4-1 and J usage is TRBJ1-5; D ambiguous. V lost 4 bases to trimming and J lost 6 bases, with 10 bases between them. Germline V gene sequence: CDR1 MGHRA, CDR2 YSYEKL. This CDR3 is 13 amino acids long. CDR3 bases: TGCGCCAGCAGCCTAGAAAACCGTCAGCCCCAGCATTTT. It encodes CASSLENRQPQHF.

The gene calls are TRBV6-5 and TRBJ2-7, with 7 positions matching TRBD1. The V gene's germline CDR1 is MNHEY and CDR2 SVGAGI. This CDR3 contains 15 residues. J was trimmed by 3 bases and V by 6 bases; bases with no gene match: 11. The CDR3 coding sequence is TGTGCCAGCAGGCCCGATGGTTACAGGGGCTACGAGCAGTACTTC. It specifies CASRPDGYRGYEQYF.

The V and J genes are TRBV28 and TRBJ1-2; the match to TRBD1 covers 8 bases. This CDR3 comprises 13 residues. The ends lost 6 bases at V and 6 bases at J; junction bases unmatched: 6. Germline CDR1 reads MDHEN; CDR2 reads SYDVKM. The CDR3 spells CASRMTGVHGYTF. The CDR3 DNA reads as TGTGCCAGCAGGATGACAGGGGTCCATGGCTACACCTTC.

V gene TRBV4-1 combines with J gene TRBJ2-1; 13 positions match TRBD2. The CDR3 covers 16 residues. The V gene end was trimmed by 4 bases and the J gene end by 8 bases; junction bases not matched to a gene: 8. CDR1 and CDR2 (germline): MGHRA, YSYEKL. Here the CDR3 DNA reads TGCGCCAGCAGCCTCCGGACTAGCGGGAGTTCGGATGAGCAGTTCTTC. Its translation is CASSLRTSGSSDEQFF.

DNA for the CDR3: TGTGCCAGTAGCCTGCGGAGAGAGGGACAGGGAACTGGGGCCAACGTCCTGACTTTC. Translated: CASSLRREGQGTGANVLTF. The chain is built from TRBV19 and TRBJ2-6; 9 nucleotides match TRBD1. The CDR3 sequence is 19 residues long. Germline V gene data show CDR1 as LNHDA and CDR2 as SQIVND (reference sequence). The junction had 14 bases not matched to a gene; V was cut back by 6 bases and J by 2 bases. Complete variable domain (other parts from reference TRBV19 and TRBJ2-6): DGGITQSPKYLFRKEGQNVTLSCEQNLNHDAMYWYRQDPGQGLRLIYYSQIVNDFQKGDIAEGYSVSREKKESFPLTVTSAQKNPTAFYLCASSLRREGQGTGANVLTFGAGSRLTVL.

This sequence joins TRBV10-3 and TRBJ2-5; 12 nucleotides match TRBD2. From germline, CDR1 is ENHRY and CDR2 SYGVKD. V lost 4 bases, J lost 3 bases, and 0 bases stayed unmatched. CDR3 length: 14 amino acids. Written as DNA, the CDR3 is TGTGCCATCAGTGGACTAGCGGGAGAAGAGACCCAGTACTTC. It specifies CAISGLAGEETQYF.

The gene calls are TRBV27 and TRBJ2-2; perhaps TRBD2 as D (6 bases). The CDR3 contains 15 residues. Deletions cut 0 bases from V and 5 bases from J, with 10 bases between. CDR1 and CDR2 from the germline V gene are MNHEY and SMNVEV (reference sequence). The CDR3 protein is CASSLSAGITGELFF. CDR3 DNA: TGTGCCAGCAGTTTATCGGCGGGGATAACCGGGGAGCTGTTTTTT.

This clone came up a few times. V usage is TRBV7-9 and J usage is TRBJ2-7, with unresolved D. CDR1 and CDR2 from the germline V gene are SEHNR and FQNEAQ (reference sequence). V was trimmed by 5 bases and J by 5 bases, leaving 7 bases between them. The CDR3 runs 11 residues. The CDR3 loop reads CASSANDEQYF. The CDR3, as DNA: TGTGCCAGCAGCGCCAATGACGAGCAGTACTTC.

This chain connects TRBV7-8 to TRBJ2-2; 8 nucleotides match TRBD1. Germline CDR1 SGHVS, CDR2 FQNEAQ. Losses at the gene ends were 5 bases for V and 6 bases for J; bases not matched to a gene: 5. This CDR3 contains 14 residues. DNA of the CDR3: TGTGCCAGCAGCCCCAGGACAGGGTCCGGGGAGCTGTTTTTT. Translated, it gives CASSPRTGSGELFF.

The chain has TRBV6-5 and TRBJ2-1, with no clear D. The germline V gene has CDR1 MNHEY and CDR2 SVGAGI. The V and J ends lost 4 bases and 7 bases respectively, with 14 bases between them. CDR3 length equals 14 residues. The CDR3 region has the DNA TGTGCCAGCAGTTCCGATCCGGCCTCGAATGAGCAGTTCTTC. This translates into CASSSDPASNEQFF.

The chain uses TRBV27 and TRBJ2-6; D gene ambiguous. Germline V CDR1 and CDR2: MNHEY, SMNVEV (reference sequence). This CDR3 has 15 amino acids. Trimming removed 2 bases from V and 5 bases from J, with 10 bases in between. DNA for the CDR3: TGTGCCAGCAGTTTAGTAGGTGGCAGGGCCAACGTCCTGACTTTC. Translation gives CASSLVGGRANVLTF. The variable domain in full, with the rest retrieved from reference TRBV27 and TRBJ2-6, is EAQVTQNPRYLITVTGKKLTVTCSQNMNHEYMSWYRQDPGLGLRQIYYSMNVEVTDKGDVPEGYKVSRKEKRNFPLILESPSPNQTSLYFCASSLVGGRANVLTFGAGSRLTVL.